This T cell receptor (beta chain) was captured in a study of blood T cells in healthy people across ages. Study-level points and caveats: Samples with more naive T cells showed higher observed beta diversity.

Points on this clonotype: Its target is unknown.

Trimming pared 4 bases from V and 3 bases from J, leaving 10 bases between. The CDR3 length is 13 residues. Germline V gene lookup returns CDR1 SQVTM and CDR2 ANQGSEA. Isolated PBMCs totaled at least 6 million in each sample. Combining a sample-barcoded 5' primer with a J-beta primer mix, a second PCR ran for about 7 to 11 cycles. The template-switch adaptor, which had 12 random nucleotides, put a tag on each cDNA molecule. TCRdb re-called the 5' RACE reads with MiXCR, one entry per CDR3 protein. The repertoire holds approximately 690,000 distinct CDR3 sequences, under 65% seen once, with around 37% in the top ten.

The sequencing input was blood. The clonotype originates from a man aged 60 to 75 in good health. This chain links TRBV29-1 with TRBJ2-1, with a tentative D call TRBD1 (6 bases). The CDR3 reads CSVVTGYYNEQFF. The CDR3 bases are TGCAGCGTTGTTACAGGGTACTACAATGAGCAGTTCTTC.